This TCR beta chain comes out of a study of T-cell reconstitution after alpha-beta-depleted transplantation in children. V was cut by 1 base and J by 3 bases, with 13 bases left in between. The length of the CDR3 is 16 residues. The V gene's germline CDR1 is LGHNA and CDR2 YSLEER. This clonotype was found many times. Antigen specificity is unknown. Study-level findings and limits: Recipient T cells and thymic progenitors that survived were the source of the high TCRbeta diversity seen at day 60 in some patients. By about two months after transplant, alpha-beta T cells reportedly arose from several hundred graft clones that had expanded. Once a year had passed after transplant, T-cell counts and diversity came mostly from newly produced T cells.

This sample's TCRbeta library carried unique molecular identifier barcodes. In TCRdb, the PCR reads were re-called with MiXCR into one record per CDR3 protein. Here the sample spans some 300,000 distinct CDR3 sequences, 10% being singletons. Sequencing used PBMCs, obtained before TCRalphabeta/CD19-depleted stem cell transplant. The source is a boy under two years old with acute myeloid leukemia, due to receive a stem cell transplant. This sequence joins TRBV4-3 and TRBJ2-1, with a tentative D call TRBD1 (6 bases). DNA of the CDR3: TGCGCCAGCAGCCAAGCCCCGGGACAAGGCTACAATGAGCAGTTCTTC. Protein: CASSQAPGQGYNEQFF.